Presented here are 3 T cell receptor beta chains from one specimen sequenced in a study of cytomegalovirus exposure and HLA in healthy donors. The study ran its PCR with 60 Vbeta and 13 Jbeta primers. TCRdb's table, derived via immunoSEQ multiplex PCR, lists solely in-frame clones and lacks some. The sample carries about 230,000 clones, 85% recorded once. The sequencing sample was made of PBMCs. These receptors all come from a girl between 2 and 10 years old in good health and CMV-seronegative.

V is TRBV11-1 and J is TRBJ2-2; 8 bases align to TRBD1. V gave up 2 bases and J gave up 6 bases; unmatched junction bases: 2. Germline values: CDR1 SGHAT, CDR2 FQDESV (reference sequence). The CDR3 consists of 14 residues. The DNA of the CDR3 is TGTGCCAGCAGCTTATTACAGGGGGCCGGGGAGCTGTTTTTT. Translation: CASSLLQGAGELFF.

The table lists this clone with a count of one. The CDR3 spells CSVERGGDTEAFF. The CDR3 DNA reads TGCAGCGTTGAAAGGGGGGGAGACACTGAAGCTTTCTTT. The chain uses TRBV29-1 and TRBJ1-1; a possible D gene is TRBD1 (6 bases). The V gene's germline CDR1 is SQVTM and CDR2 ANQGSEA. The CDR3 spans 13 residues. V was shortened by 2 bases and J by 3 bases, with 10 bases between the two germline ends.

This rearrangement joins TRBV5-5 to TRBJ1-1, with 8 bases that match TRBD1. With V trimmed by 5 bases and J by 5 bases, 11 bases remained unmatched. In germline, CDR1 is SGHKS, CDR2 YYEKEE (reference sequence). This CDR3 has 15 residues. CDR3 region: CASRLYTGGVTEAFF. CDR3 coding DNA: TGTGCCAGCAGACTCTATACAGGGGGGGTGACTGAAGCTTTCTTT.